This T cell receptor beta chain emerged from a study of cytomegalovirus exposure and HLA in healthy donors. This CDR3 spans 15 amino acids. Trimming shortened V by 7 bases and J by 3 bases, and 18 bases separated the two germline ends. From germline, CDR1 is SNHLY and CDR2 FYNNEI. Libraries were prepared by immunoSEQ multiplex PCR; TCRdb keeps only in-frame clonotypes and omits some of them. The table lists about 130,000 clones, roughly 89% of them singletons. The V call is TRBV2, the J call TRBJ1-1; weak D call: TRBD1 (5 bases). The TCR was taken from a woman aged 18-35 years in good health and CMV-seronegative. Sequencing was done on a sample of PBMCs. The CDR3 bases are TGTGCCAGCAAGCGGGTTTCTGGAGGGGACACTGAAGCTTTCTTT. Protein: CASKRVSGGDTEAFF.